These 27 T cell receptor beta chains were sequenced from one sample in a study of blood T cell repertoires in COVID-19. Produced via immunoSEQ multiplex PCR; TCRdb's table is partial and in-frame only. The data contain just over 350,000 clones, roughly 90% of them singletons. The sequenced sample consisted of peripheral blood. Every receptor here comes from a woman in her sixties with COVID-19, enrolled during active disease.

The chain combines TRBV12-5 with TRBJ2-1, with D possibly matching TRBD1 (6 bases). Deletions cut 1 base from V and 6 bases from J, with 13 bases between. The CDR3 sequence is 15 residues long. Per the germline V gene, CDR1 is LGHNT and CDR2 is FRNRAP. In DNA, the CDR3 is TGTGCTAGTGGTTTGGGATCAGGGGCAGGCAATGAGCAGTTCTTC. This sequence encodes CASGLGSGAGNEQFF.

The chain joins TRBV21-1 to TRBJ2-1; TRBD1 was called by the table and not checked on the DNA. TRBV21-1 is listed as a pseudogene. The CDR3 is 16 amino acids. This chain's CDR3 is CASSMIGTGWPNEQFF. For the CDR3, the DNA is TGTGCCAGCAGCATGATCGGAACAGGCTGGCCCAATGAGCAGTTCTTC.

The CDR3 DNA sequence: TGTGCCAGCAGTGAAGCGACAGGGTGGGCGTACGAGCAGTACTTC. Residues: CASSEATGWAYEQYF. The chain combines TRBV6-1 with TRBJ2-7; 7 bases match TRBD1. The J segment lost 4 bases and the V segment lost 0 bases, leaving 6 bases of the junction unmatched. Germline V lookup: CDR1 MNHNS, CDR2 SASEGT. The CDR3 is made up of 15 amino acids.

This clone was seen a handful of times. The gene calls are TRBV7-8 and TRBJ2-7; 13 bases are shared with TRBD2. This CDR3 is 15 amino acids long. Germline lookup yields CDR1 SGHVS and CDR2 FQNEAQ. Unmatched junction bases numbered 9, after V lost 7 bases and J lost 6 bases. The DNA of the CDR3 is TGTGCCAGCAAGATCGCCGGACTAGCGGGGGCCGAGCAGTACTTC. Translating it yields CASKIAGLAGAEQYF.

The rearrangement joins TRBV15 to TRBJ2-2; a weak D match, TRBD1 (5 bases). Trimming took 2 bases from V and 6 from J, leaving 16 bases between them. Germline lookup yields CDR1 LNHNV and CDR2 YYDKDF (reference sequence). The CDR3 length is 16 residues. The CDR3, as DNA: TGTGCCACCAGCAGACCTGTAGGGGCGCGTCCCGGGGAGCTGTTTTTT. Translated: CATSRPVGARPGELFF.

The chain recombines TRBV5-1 with TRBJ2-2, with D unresolved. In germline, CDR1 is SGHRS, CDR2 YFSETQ. This CDR3 is 14 amino acids long. Trimming took 1 base from V and 0 from J, leaving 4 bases between them. The DNA for the CDR3 is TGCGCCAGCAGCTTGTCAGCGAACACCGGGGAGCTGTTTTTT. Its translation is CASSLSANTGELFF.

The V and J genes are TRBV19 and TRBJ1-6; a possible D gene is TRBD1 (6 bases). CDR1 is LNHDA and CDR2 is SQIVND in the germline V gene (reference sequence). V lost 5 bases, J lost 4 bases, and 15 bases lay in between. CDR3 size: 16 residues. For the CDR3, the DNA is TGTGCCAGTAGTCACGAGTCAAGGGGGTATAATTCACCCCTCCACTTT. This codes for CASSHESRGYNSPLHF.

CDR3 in DNA: TGCAGTGCTAGTTGGCCGGGAGGCCCTAATGAAAAACTGTTTTTT. Translation gives CSASWPGGPNEKLFF. This chain joins TRBV20-1 and TRBJ1-4, with unresolved D. V lost 3 bases to trimming and J lost 3 bases, with 14 bases between them. The CDR3 consists of 15 residues. Germline V gene lookup returns CDR1 DFQATT and CDR2 SNEGSKA (reference sequence).

This chain uses TRBV7-6 with TRBJ2-7; 13 bases are a match to TRBD2. The CDR3 runs to 15 residues. The junction had 5 bases not matched to a gene; V was cut back by 3 bases and J by 6 bases. The germline V gene has CDR1 SGHVS and CDR2 FNYEAQ. CDR3 sequence reads: CASSLAGLAGSEQYF. CDR3 coding DNA: TGTGCCAGCAGCTTGGCGGGACTAGCGGGGAGCGAGCAGTACTTC.

V gene TRBV6-6 combines with J gene TRBJ2-2; a weak D match, TRBD1 (6 bases). The V and J ends lost 8 bases and 4 bases respectively, with 17 bases between them. This CDR3 has 15 amino acids. CDR1 is MNHNY, CDR2 SVGAGI, per germline (reference sequence). The CDR3 loop is CASQNPDRSTGELFF. The CDR3 nucleotides are TGTGCCAGCCAAAATCCCGACAGGTCCACCGGGGAGCTGTTTTTT.

The chain employs TRBV6-5 and TRBJ1-6; 12 bases match TRBD1. This CDR3 contains 13 residues. V shed 6 bases and J 12 bases; nucleotides not matched to a gene: 3. Per the germline V gene, CDR1 is MNHEY and CDR2 is SVGAGI. The CDR3 region is CASSGTGGLPLHF. CDR3 coding DNA: TGTGCCAGCAGCGGGACAGGGGGCCTACCCCTCCACTTT.

This clone occurred once. The chain combines TRBV11-2 with TRBJ1-5, with no clear D. CDR3 length: 13 residues. In germline, CDR1 is SGHAT, CDR2 FQNNGV. V was pared by 2 bases and J by 6 bases, with 8 bases between. CDR3 protein: CASSLNSGQPQHF. The CDR3 DNA is TGTGCCAGCAGCTTAAATTCGGGTCAGCCCCAGCATTTT. Combining the CDR3 with reference TRBV11-2 and TRBJ1-5 gives the whole variable domain EAGVAQSPRYKIIEKRQSVAFWCNPISGHATLYWYQQILGQGPKLLIQFQNNGVVDDSQLPKDRFSAERLKGVDSTLKIQPAKLEDSAVYLCASSLNSGQPQHFGDGTRLSIL.

The chain uses TRBV30 and TRBJ1-2; possible D gene TRBD1, 6 bases. Germline-derived CDR1 and CDR2 are GTSNPN and SVGIG (reference sequence). The CDR3 extends over 15 amino acids. The ends were cut back, 7 bases at V and 2 bases at J, with 20 bases in the middle. As DNA, the CDR3 is TGTGCCTCCACTACACCTCCGGGACAAAACTATGGCTACACCTTC. This translates into CASTTPPGQNYGYTF.

The chain recombines TRBV18 with TRBJ1-1, with D possibly matching TRBD1 (6 bases). The CDR3 totals 15 residues. Germline V gives CDR1 KGHSH, CDR2 LQKENI. V gave up 4 bases and J gave up 1 base, with 13 bases separating them. CDR3 coding DNA: TGTGCCAGCTCACAAGGACAGTCCGCGAACACTGAAGCTTTCTTT. This codes for CASSQGQSANTEAFF. The variable domain in full, completed from reference TRBV18 and TRBJ1-1, reads NAGVMQNPRHLVRRRGQEARLRCSPMKGHSHVYWYRQLPEEGLKFMVYLQKENIIDESGMPKERFSAEFPKEGPSILRIQQVVRGDSAAYFCASSQGQSANTEAFFGQGTRLTVV.

This clone appeared a single time. The CDR3 loop is CASSFPGTGYGYTF. The CDR3 DNA is TGCGCCAGCAGCTTTCCCGGGACAGGCTATGGCTACACCTTC. The chain combines TRBV5-1 with TRBJ1-2; 8 bases agree with TRBD1. CDR1 SGHRS and CDR2 YFSETQ come from the germline V gene. The CDR3 sequence is 14 residues long. J lost 4 bases, V lost 2 bases, and 4 bases had no gene match. Together with reference TRBV5-1 and TRBJ1-2, the CDR3 gives the full variable domain: KAGVTQTPRYLIKTRGQQVTLSCSPISGHRSVSWYQQTPGQGLQFLFEYFSETQRNKGNFPGRFSGRQFSNSRSEMNVSTLELGDSALYLCASSFPGTGYGYTFGSGTRLTVV.

The gene calls are TRBV5-1 and TRBJ2-3, with no clear D. The V end lost 4 bases, the J end lost 2 bases, and 17 bases lay between the germline ends. Germline CDR1 is SGHRS and CDR2 is YFSETQ. The CDR3 has 16 amino acids. CDR3 in DNA: TGCGCCAGCAGCGAAACTACCCTGTACTACACAGATACGCAGTATTTT. This codes for CASSETTLYYTDTQYF.

The chain links TRBV2 to TRBJ1-2; TRBD1 matches at 9 bases. The germline V gene encodes CDR1 SNHLY and CDR2 FYNNEI. The CDR3 runs 14 residues. Losses at the gene ends were 6 bases for V and 8 bases for J; bases not matched to a gene: 10. As DNA, the CDR3 is TGTGCCAGCAGCGTTCAGGGACAGGGTAGGGGCTACACCTTC. Its translation: CASSVQGQGRGYTF.

The chain has TRBV13 and TRBJ2-7; D may be TRBD1 (5 bases). This CDR3 is 15 amino acids long. Trimming removed 1 base at V and 1 base at J, with 11 bases between. Germline assignment: CDR1 PRHDT and CDR2 FYEKMQ (reference sequence). The CDR3 bases are TGTGCCAGCAGCTTAGACAGGCAAATATCCTACGAGCAGTACTTC. The encoded protein is CASSLDRQISYEQYF.

The rearrangement joins TRBV2 to TRBJ2-3, with D possibly matching TRBD2 (5 bases). Germline lookup yields CDR1 SNHLY and CDR2 FYNNEI. This CDR3 spans 14 amino acids. The V gene lost 9 bases and the J gene lost 8 bases, with 21 bases spanning the gap. CDR3 region: CASYPGLVAGTQYF. DNA for the CDR3: TGTGCCAGTTACCCAGGATTGGTGGCGGGTACGCAGTATTTT. Full variable domain (rest looked up from reference TRBV2 and TRBJ2-3): EPEVTQTPSHQVTQMGQEVILRCVPISNHLYFYWYRQILGQKVEFLVSFYNNEISEKSEIFDDQFSVERPDGSNFTLKIRSTKLEDSAMYFCASYPGLVAGTQYFGPGTRLTVL.

The chain links TRBV6-5 to TRBJ1-2, with 8 positions matching TRBD1. The CDR3 spans 14 residues. Trimming removed 6 bases from V and 4 bases from J; junction bases left unmatched: 7. Germline values: CDR1 MNHEY, CDR2 SVGAGI. CDR3 sequence (DNA): TGTGCCAGCAGACAGACAGGGGCCCCCTATGGCTACACCTTC. It specifies CASRQTGAPYGYTF.

The CDR3: CASSLTPAETQYF. The CDR3 region has the DNA TGCGCCAGCAGCTTGACTCCCGCGGAGACCCAGTACTTC. The rearrangement joins TRBV5-1 to TRBJ2-5; D is ambiguous. Germline loops: CDR1 SGHRS, CDR2 YFSETQ. CDR3 length equals 13 residues. The V and J ends lost 1 base and 5 bases respectively, with 9 bases between them. The whole variable domain, remainder taken from reference TRBV5-1 and TRBJ2-5, is KAGVTQTPRYLIKTRGQQVTLSCSPISGHRSVSWYQQTPGQGLQFLFEYFSETQRNKGNFPGRFSGRQFSNSRSEMNVSTLELGDSALYLCASSLTPAETQYFGPGTRLLVL.

J is TRBJ2-3 and V is TRBV9, with D possibly being TRBD1 (6 bases). The germline V and J ends were trimmed by 4 bases and 6 bases, with 12 bases remaining between them. The CDR3 totals 13 residues. Germline assignment: CDR1 SGDLS and CDR2 YYNGEE. CDR3 DNA: TGTGCCAGCAGCCCTACCACAGGGGATACGCAGTATTTT. This translates into CASSPTTGDTQYF.

This clone was observed a handful of times. V is TRBV15 and J is TRBJ2-3, with 7 bases aligning to TRBD1. The CDR3 totals 15 residues. With V trimmed by 1 base and J by 4 bases, 5 bases remained unmatched. Germline V gene lookup returns CDR1 LNHNV and CDR2 YYDKDF (reference sequence). The CDR3 nucleotides are TGTGCCACCAGCAGAGCTATACAGGGGCCAGATACGCAGTATTTT. The encoded protein is CATSRAIQGPDTQYF. The full variable domain, rest sourced from reference TRBV15 and TRBJ2-3, is DAMVIQNPRYQVTQFGKPVTLSCSQTLNHNVMYWYQQKSSQAPKLLFHYYDKDFNNEADTPDNFQSRRPNTSFCFLDIRSPGLGDTAMYLCATSRAIQGPDTQYFGPGTRLTVL.

This sequence joins TRBV13 and TRBJ1-4; the match to TRBD1 covers 9 bases. V gave up 4 bases and J gave up 4 bases; unmatched junction bases: 4. Germline V gene lookup returns CDR1 PRHDT and CDR2 FYEKMQ (reference sequence). The CDR3 length is 15 residues. In DNA, the CDR3 is TGTGCCAGCAGCTCCGGGACAGGGATTAATGAAAAACTGTTTTTT. As protein: CASSSGTGINEKLFF.

This chain connects TRBV4-1 to TRBJ1-1; D ambiguous. The germline V gene encodes CDR1 MGHRA and CDR2 YSYEKL. The V end lost 1 base, the J end lost 3 bases, and 9 bases lay between the germline ends. The CDR3 is 14 amino acids. The CDR3 loop is CASSQGLRDTEAFF. DNA of the CDR3: TGCGCCAGCAGCCAAGGGTTGAGGGACACTGAAGCTTTCTTT.

This chain links TRBV3-1 (or the pseudogene TRBV3-2) with TRBJ1-1; a possible D gene is TRBD1 (6 bases). The ends were cut back, 0 bases at V and 11 bases at J, with 25 bases in the middle. The CDR3 loop spans 17 amino acids. The germline CDR1 and CDR2 sequences are LGHDT and YNNKEL (reference sequence). The CDR3 DNA is TGTGCCAGCAGCCAAGATCGAATGGAGTCTCAGGGGCCGGGGGCTTTCTTT. Amino acids: CASSQDRMESQGPGAFF.

The CDR3 DNA sequence: TGTGCCAGCAACGACAGGGAGGCCAGGCAGTACTTC. This translates into CASNDREARQYF. The chain joins TRBV13 to TRBJ2-7; a weak D match, TRBD1 (7 bases). CDR3 size: 12 residues. With 7 bases removed from V and 9 bases from J, the gap between germline ends came to 16 bases. Looked up from germline, CDR1 is PRHDT and CDR2 is FYEKMQ (reference sequence).